These 18 T cell receptor beta chains came from one sample sequenced in a study of T-cell reconstitution after alpha-beta-depleted transplantation in children. Unique molecular identifiers featured in how the TCRbeta library was prepared. TCRdb re-derived calls from the PCR reads in MiXCR, one entry per CDR3 protein. The sample lists 800,000 to 1,000,000 distinct CDR3 sequences, 25% to 35% occurring once. The sequencing here drew on PBMCs, mostly from graft donor cells, taken 360 days after TCRalphabeta/CD19-depleted stem cell transplant. The source is a boy less than two years old who had a stem cell transplant for SCID, so the T cells may come from the graft donor.

The chain employs TRBV4-1 and TRBJ2-2, with 8 bases fitting TRBD2. V lost 1 base to trimming and J lost 7 bases; unmatched junction nucleotides: 5. There are 15 residues in the CDR3. Germline lookup yields CDR1 MGHRA and CDR2 YSYEKL. CDR3 in DNA: TGCGCCAGCAGCCAAGCGGGGGGGCCCGGCGGGGAGCTGTTTTTT. Protein: CASSQAGGPGGELFF.

V usage is TRBV27 and J usage is TRBJ1-6, with D possibly matching TRBD1 (5 bases). The CDR3 runs 15 residues. V gave up 5 bases and J gave up 0 bases, with 8 bases separating them. Germline lookup yields CDR1 MNHEY and CDR2 SMNVEV (reference sequence). The CDR3 sequence is CASSIDSSYNSPLHF. The CDR3 coding sequence is TGTGCCAGCAGTATTGACAGCTCCTATAATTCACCCCTCCACTTT.

The rearrangement uses TRBV11-2 and TRBJ2-7, with D maybe TRBD1 (5 bases). The V gene's germline CDR1 is SGHAT and CDR2 FQNNGV. The ends were cut back, 5 bases at V and 2 bases at J, with 13 bases in the middle. This CDR3 contains 14 residues. CDR3 sequence reads: CASSQGAVAYEQYF. The CDR3 DNA reads as TGTGCCAGCAGCCAAGGGGCGGTAGCCTACGAGCAGTACTTC. The full variable domain, with the rest looked up from reference TRBV11-2 and TRBJ2-7, is EAGVAQSPRYKIIEKRQSVAFWCNPISGHATLYWYQQILGQGPKLLIQFQNNGVVDDSQLPKDRFSAERLKGVDSTLKIQPAKLEDSAVYLCASSQGAVAYEQYFGPGTRLTVT.

CDR3 in amino acids: CSLSLRSYEQYF. CDR3 nucleotides: TGCAGCCTTAGCCTTCGCTCCTACGAGCAGTACTTC. The genes are TRBV20-1 and TRBJ2-7; D uncertain. This CDR3 is built from 12 residues. From germline, CDR1 is DFQATT and CDR2 SNEGSKA (reference sequence).

This clonotype was found a few times. This sequence joins TRBV5-1 and TRBJ1-1; a possible D gene is TRBD1 (5 bases). The CDR3 consists of 15 residues. From germline, CDR1 is SGHRS and CDR2 YFSETQ. Trimming took 0 bases from V and 6 from J, leaving 15 bases between them. The CDR3: CASSLETLRDPEAFF. As DNA, the CDR3 is TGCGCCAGCAGCTTGGAAACGCTCAGGGACCCTGAAGCTTTCTTT.

This clonotype was detected only a few times. The chain joins TRBV16 to TRBJ2-3; 7 bases match TRBD1. The CDR3 contains 18 residues. CDR1 KGHSY and CDR2 FQNENV come from the germline V gene. V trimming: 7 bases; J trimming: 0 bases; junction bases outside the gene matches: 16. Here the CDR3 reads CASTAQGGQTVSTDTQYF. The CDR3 region has the DNA TGTGCCAGCACCGCGCAAGGGGGACAGACAGTCAGCACAGATACGCAGTATTTT.

This clonotype was picked up a small number of times. The chain has TRBV9 and TRBJ2-7; TRBD1 agrees at 8 bases. Germline V gene data show CDR1 as SGDLS and CDR2 as YYNGEE. The CDR3 is 15 amino acids. Germline trimming cut 0 bases from V and 1 base from J; bases unmatched to any gene: 3. The CDR3 DNA sequence: TGTGCCAGCAGCGTAGGGGACAGGAGATCCTACGAGCAGTACTTC. Its protein is CASSVGDRRSYEQYF.

CDR3 in amino acids: CASSYSGQGGYGYTF. The DNA of the CDR3 is TGTGCCAGCAGTTACTCGGGACAGGGAGGTTATGGCTACACCTTC. The chain carries TRBV6-5 and TRBJ1-2, with 9 bases that match TRBD1. Germline V gene data show CDR1 as MNHEY and CDR2 as SVGAGI. The CDR3 sequence is 15 residues long. With 0 bases clipped from V and 5 bases from J, the junction kept 4 bases outside the gene matches.

Concerning this clonotype itself: The junction departs from the called germline gene at one end, perhaps through a read error. This chain links TRBV7-3 with TRBJ1-2; 9 bases are a match to TRBD1. The CDR3 is 15 amino acids. The germline V gene encodes CDR1 SGHTA and CDR2 FQGTGA. The CDR3 loop reads CASSLSGTGNSGFTF. The DNA of the CDR3 is TGTGCCAGCAGCTTATCGGGGACAGGGAACAGTGGCTTCACCTTC.

This clonotype occurred a few times. V gene TRBV20-1 combines with J gene TRBJ1-2; perhaps TRBD1 as D (5 bases). This CDR3 is 14 amino acids long. Trimming removed 3 bases from V and 4 bases from J, with 15 bases in between. Germline V gives CDR1 DFQATT, CDR2 SNEGSKA (reference sequence). The CDR3: CSASSGKVSYGYTF. As DNA, the CDR3 is TGCAGTGCTAGTTCAGGGAAAGTTAGCTATGGCTACACCTTC.

The rearrangement links TRBV12-3 or TRBV12-4 to TRBJ2-2, with 11 bases that match TRBD1. V was clipped by 3 bases and J by 2 bases; unmatched bases: 11. The CDR3 runs to 19 residues. The CDR3 protein is CASSFPLGQGDRNTGELFF. CDR3 in DNA: TGTGCCAGCAGTTTCCCCTTGGGACAGGGGGATCGAAACACCGGGGAGCTGTTTTTT.

This clonotype has just one count. This chain connects TRBV2 to TRBJ1-5; no firm D call. The CDR3 spans 14 residues. Germline values: CDR1 SNHLY, CDR2 FYNNEI. V lost 8 bases to trimming and J lost 0 bases, with 11 bases between them. CDR3 in amino acids: CASSWEDSNQPQHF. For the CDR3, the DNA is TGTGCCAGCTCCTGGGAAGATAGCAATCAGCCCCAGCATTTT.

This clonotype was picked up a small number of times. V is TRBV4-2 and J is TRBJ2-4; D possibly uses TRBD1 or TRBD2 (5 bases each). Trimming shortened V by 1 base and J by 4 bases, and 17 bases separated the two germline ends. Germline V gives CDR1 LGHNA, CDR2 YNFKEQ. The CDR3 runs to 17 residues. Here the CDR3 DNA reads TGTGCCAGCAGCCAAGGGTATACGGGACCTAATAAAAACATTCAGTACTTC. This encodes CASSQGYTGPNKNIQYF.

Only a few counts were recorded for this clonotype. The chain recombines TRBV6-5 with TRBJ2-1, with 7 nucleotides matching TRBD1. In germline, CDR1 is MNHEY, CDR2 SVGAGI. After removal of 2 bases from V and 10 bases from J, the junction contained 2 bases not matched to a gene. The CDR3 consists of 12 residues. The CDR3 loop is CASSYMGQEQFF. The CDR3 DNA sequence: TGTGCCAGCAGTTACATGGGACAGGAGCAGTTCTTC.

This chain links TRBV6-5 with TRBJ1-1; D ambiguous. This CDR3 spans 16 amino acids. V lost 0 bases to trimming and J lost 2 bases, with 13 bases between them. CDR1 and CDR2 (germline): MNHEY, SVGAGI. CDR3 sequence (DNA): TGTGCCAGCAGTTACTCGCACGATTGGCTCAACACTGAAGCTTTCTTT. Residues: CASSYSHDWLNTEAFF.

The sample holds a few counts of this clonotype. The rearrangement joins TRBV7-9 to TRBJ2-2; 7 nucleotides agree with TRBD2. The V segment lost 3 bases and the J segment 0 bases; nucleotides outside the gene matches: 7. This CDR3 contains 17 residues. CDR1 is SEHNR, CDR2 FQNEAQ, per germline (reference sequence). The CDR3 DNA is TGTGCCAGCAGCTTCCGGGGAGGGCGGACGAACACCGGGGAGCTGTTTTTT. Its translation is CASSFRGGRTNTGELFF.

This clonotype turned up a few times. V is TRBV29-1 and J is TRBJ1-1; no reliable D call. The V end lost 0 bases, the J end lost 6 bases, and 11 bases lay between the germline ends. Germline lookup yields CDR1 SQVTM and CDR2 ANQGSEA. CDR3 length: 13 amino acids. Here the CDR3 DNA reads TGCAGCGTTGAAGATGGCGGGATGGCTGAAGCTTTCTTT. This sequence encodes CSVEDGGMAEAFF.

The chain links TRBV10-3 to TRBJ2-1; D remains unclear. The germline gives CDR1 ENHRY, CDR2 SYGVKD. Trimming pared 0 bases from V and 10 bases from J, leaving 7 bases between. The CDR3 extends over 12 amino acids. In DNA form, the CDR3 reads TGTGCCATCAGTGAGTCCCACTGGGAGCAGTTCTTC. Translation: CAISESHWEQFF.